This T cell receptor (beta chain) was identified in a study of T cell responses to AZD1222 COVID-19 vaccine. Notes on the study in general: Spike-wide coverage was observed for vaccine-associated CD4 TCRs, with dominant responses at 160-218 and 743-854. Sampled repertoires all dated from after the peak T cell response. Elevations in Spike-specific TCR breadth and depth followed administration of two AZD1222 doses.

Germline values: CDR1 SNHLY, CDR2 FYNNEI. With 2 bases clipped from V and 4 bases from J, the junction kept 5 bases outside the gene matches. The CDR3 runs 15 residues. Some clones are missing from TCRdb's copy, which holds only in-frame ones; the method was immunoSEQ multiplex PCR. The sample shows more than 80,000 clones, almost 90% of them seen only once. With respect to this clone: As yet, its antigen is unknown.

The V and J genes are TRBV2 and TRBJ2-1; 7 positions match TRBD2. Sequenced here: peripheral blood, sampled on day 0 of AZD1222 vaccination. The receptor comes from an adult in good health. The DNA for the CDR3 is TGTGCCAGCAGTGAACGACTAGCAGGTTACAATGAGCAGTTCTTC. Encoded protein: CASSERLAGYNEQFF.